These 4 T cell receptor beta chains originate from one sample sequenced in a study of siplizumab effects on memory and regulatory T cells. Profiling relied on immunoSEQ multiplex PCR, and the TCRdb table lists in-frame clones only, not all of them. The sample holds tens of thousands of clones, around 90% seen once. Specimen: Tregs sorted from blood. The source is a human donor in good health.

This chain joins TRBV10-3 and TRBJ2-3; D not certain. Germline loops: CDR1 ENHRY, CDR2 SYGVKD. Trimming took 4 bases from V and 1 from J, leaving 6 bases between them. The CDR3 sequence is 13 residues long. DNA of the CDR3: TGTGCCATCAGTGCGCAGGGCACAGATACGCAGTATTTT. It yields the protein CAISAQGTDTQYF.

The chain recombines TRBV19 with TRBJ1-2; 9 nucleotides agree with TRBD1. Germline V gene lookup returns CDR1 LNHDA and CDR2 SQIVND (reference sequence). The CDR3 has 15 residues. The trim removed 4 bases at V and 7 bases at J, leaving 10 bases unmatched. The CDR3 DNA is TGTGCCAGTAGTACCGGGGACAGGGTGTCAAGTGGCTACACCTTC. This encodes CASSTGDRVSSGYTF.

CDR3 loop: CATSIYLFDPEKLFF. DNA for the CDR3: TGTGCCACCAGCATCTACCTGTTCGACCCTGAAAAACTGTTTTTT. The V gene is TRBV15, the J gene TRBJ1-4, with no clear D. The CDR3 extends over 15 amino acids. Germline CDR1 is LNHNV and CDR2 is YYDKDF (reference sequence). V was shortened by 4 bases and J by 7 bases, with 16 bases between the two germline ends. The full variable domain, with the rest looked up from reference TRBV15 and TRBJ1-4, is DAMVIQNPRYQVTQFGKPVTLSCSQTLNHNVMYWYQQKSSQAPKLLFHYYDKDFNNEADTPDNFQSRRPNTSFCFLDIRSPGLGDTAMYLCATSIYLFDPEKLFFGSGTQLSVL.

The rearrangement uses TRBV19 and TRBJ1-2; 7 bases match TRBD1. J lost 2 bases, V lost 4 bases, and 7 bases had no gene match. The CDR3 is 15 residues long. CDR1 and CDR2 from the germline V gene are LNHDA and SQIVND (reference sequence). CDR3 loop: CASSRAGGLNYGYTF. The CDR3 region has the DNA TGTGCCAGTAGTAGAGCAGGGGGACTCAACTATGGCTACACCTTC.